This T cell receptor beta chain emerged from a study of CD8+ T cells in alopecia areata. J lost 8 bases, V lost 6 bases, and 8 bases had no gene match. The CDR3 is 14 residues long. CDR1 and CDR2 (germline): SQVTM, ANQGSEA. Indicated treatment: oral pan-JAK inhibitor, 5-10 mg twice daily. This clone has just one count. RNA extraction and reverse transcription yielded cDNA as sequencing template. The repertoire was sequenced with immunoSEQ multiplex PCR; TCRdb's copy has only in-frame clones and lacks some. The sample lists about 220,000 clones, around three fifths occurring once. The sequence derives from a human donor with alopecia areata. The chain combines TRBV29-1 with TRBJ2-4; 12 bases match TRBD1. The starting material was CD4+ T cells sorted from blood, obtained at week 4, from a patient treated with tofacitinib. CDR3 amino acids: CSVGDRGRRDIQYF. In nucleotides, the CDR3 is TGCAGCGTGGGGGACAGGGGGCGCAGAGACATTCAGTACTTC.